This is a list of T cell receptor beta chains from one sample in a study of T cells in Graves' hyperthyroidism and ophthalmopathy. TCRdb re-called the multiplex PCR reads through MiXCR, storing one row per CDR3 protein. The data contain hundreds of thousands of distinct CDR3 sequences, about 15% of them seen just once; the ten biggest clones take up around a third. The specimen sequenced was blood. The receptors shown here come from a woman aged 25 to 39 with Graves' hyperthyroidism. CDR3s include the opening cysteine and the closing phenylalanine or tryptophan. The order of the fields is V gene, CDR3 protein.

v_gene: TRBV5-1
CDR3aa: CASSLVSLNEKLFF

v_gene: TRBV5-1
CDR3aa: CASSLEQQARGNEQFF

v_gene: TRBV7-9
CDR3aa: CASSPAGLILSGANVLTF

v_gene: TRBV20-1
CDR3aa: CSARLDYNEQFF

v_gene: TRBV2
CDR3aa: CASSEEVSDYGYTF

v_gene: TRBV28
CDR3aa: CASSLRSGTDQPQHF

v_gene: TRBV24-1
CDR3aa: CATSDYKAGGELFF

v_gene: TRBV13
CDR3aa: CASSVRRGRFDYGYTF

v_gene: TRBV7-9
CDR3aa: CASSPRPRGFTDTQYF

v_gene: TRBV10-1
CDR3aa: CASSEGSGRPQQYF

v_gene: TRBV4-2
CDR3aa: CASSHDGADSSYEQYF

v_gene: TRBV7-2
CDR3aa: CASSLAGTGGQETQYF

v_gene: TRBV5-1
CDR3aa: CASSLGDREVEETQYF

v_gene: TRBV18
CDR3aa: CASSPVGGAFNEQFF

v_gene: TRBV2
CDR3aa: CASTEKGGTYEQYF

v_gene: TRBV4-1
CDR3aa: CASSRTEDPSYEQYF

v_gene: TRBV28
CDR3aa: CASTKLAGTYEQYF

v_gene: TRBV12-3/TRBV12-4
CDR3aa: CASSLIVGGPNIQYF

v_gene: TRBV3-1
CDR3aa: CASSQDTASGSTDTQYF

v_gene: TRBV5-6
CDR3aa: CASSLAGGEQFF